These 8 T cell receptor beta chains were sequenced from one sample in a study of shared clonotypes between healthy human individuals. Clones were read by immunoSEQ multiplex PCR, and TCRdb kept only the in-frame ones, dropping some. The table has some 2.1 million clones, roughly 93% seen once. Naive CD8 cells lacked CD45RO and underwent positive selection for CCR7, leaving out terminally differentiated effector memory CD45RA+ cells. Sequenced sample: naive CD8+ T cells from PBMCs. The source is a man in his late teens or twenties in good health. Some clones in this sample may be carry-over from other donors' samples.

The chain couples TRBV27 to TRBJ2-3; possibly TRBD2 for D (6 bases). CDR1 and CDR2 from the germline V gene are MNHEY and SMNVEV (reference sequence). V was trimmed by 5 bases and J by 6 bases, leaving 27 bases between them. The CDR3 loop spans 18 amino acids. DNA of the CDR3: TGTGCCAGCAGTCCCCTGGCACTCGGGACTTCAACCTCGGATACGCAGTATTTT. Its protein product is CASSPLALGTSTSDTQYF.

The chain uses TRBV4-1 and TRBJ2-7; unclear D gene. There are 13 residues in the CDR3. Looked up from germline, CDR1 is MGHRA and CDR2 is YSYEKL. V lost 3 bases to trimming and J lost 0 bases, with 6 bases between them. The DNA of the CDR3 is TGCGCCAGCAGCCATAGGTTCTCCTACGAGCAGTACTTC. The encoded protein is CASSHRFSYEQYF.

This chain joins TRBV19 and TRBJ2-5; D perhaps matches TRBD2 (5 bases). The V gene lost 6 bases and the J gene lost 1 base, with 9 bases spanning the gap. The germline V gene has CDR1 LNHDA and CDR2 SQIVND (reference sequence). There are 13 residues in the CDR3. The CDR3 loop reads CASSASFQETQYF. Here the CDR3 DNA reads TGTGCCAGTAGCGCTAGCTTCCAAGAGACCCAGTACTTC.

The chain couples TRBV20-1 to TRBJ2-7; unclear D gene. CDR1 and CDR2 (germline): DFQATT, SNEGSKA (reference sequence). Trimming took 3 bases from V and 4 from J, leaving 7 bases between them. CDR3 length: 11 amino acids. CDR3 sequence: CSASLRYEQYF. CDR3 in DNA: TGCAGTGCTAGCCTCCGGTACGAGCAGTACTTC.

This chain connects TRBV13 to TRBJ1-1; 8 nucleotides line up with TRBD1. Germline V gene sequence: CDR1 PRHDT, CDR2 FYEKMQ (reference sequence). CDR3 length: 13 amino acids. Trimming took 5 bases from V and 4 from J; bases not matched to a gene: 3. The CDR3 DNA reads TGTGCCAGCAGCCACGACAGGGGCACTGAAGCTTTCTTT. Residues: CASSHDRGTEAFF.

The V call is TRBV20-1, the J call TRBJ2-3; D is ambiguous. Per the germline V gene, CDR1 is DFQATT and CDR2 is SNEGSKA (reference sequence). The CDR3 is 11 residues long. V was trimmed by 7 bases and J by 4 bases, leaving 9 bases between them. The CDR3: CSVTSSDTQYF. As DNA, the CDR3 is TGCAGTGTGACCTCCTCAGATACGCAGTATTTT.

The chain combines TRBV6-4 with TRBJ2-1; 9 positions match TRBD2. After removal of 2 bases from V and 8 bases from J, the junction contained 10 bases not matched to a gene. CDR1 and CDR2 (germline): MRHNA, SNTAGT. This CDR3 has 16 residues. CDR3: CASSDTAGGTGDEQFF. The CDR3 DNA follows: TGTGCCAGCAGTGACACGGCGGGAGGGACCGGCGATGAGCAGTTCTTC.

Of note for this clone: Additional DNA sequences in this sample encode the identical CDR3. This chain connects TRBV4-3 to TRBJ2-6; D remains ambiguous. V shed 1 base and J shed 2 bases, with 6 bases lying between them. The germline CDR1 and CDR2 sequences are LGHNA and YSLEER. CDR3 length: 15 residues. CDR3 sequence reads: CASSQGVAGANVLTF. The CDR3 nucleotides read TGCGCCAGCAGCCAAGGGGTGGCTGGGGCCAACGTCCTGACTTTC.